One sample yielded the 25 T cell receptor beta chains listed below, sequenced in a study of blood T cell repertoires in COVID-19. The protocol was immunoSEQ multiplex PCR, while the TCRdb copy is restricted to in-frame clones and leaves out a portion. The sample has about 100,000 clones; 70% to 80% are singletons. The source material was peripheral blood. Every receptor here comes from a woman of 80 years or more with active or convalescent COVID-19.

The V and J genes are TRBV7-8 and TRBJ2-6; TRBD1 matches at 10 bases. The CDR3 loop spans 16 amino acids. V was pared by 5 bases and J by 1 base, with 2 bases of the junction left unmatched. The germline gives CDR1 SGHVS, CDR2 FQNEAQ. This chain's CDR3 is CASSKGQGSGANVLTF. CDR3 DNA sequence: TGTGCCAGCAGCAAGGGACAGGGGTCTGGGGCCAACGTCCTGACTTTC.

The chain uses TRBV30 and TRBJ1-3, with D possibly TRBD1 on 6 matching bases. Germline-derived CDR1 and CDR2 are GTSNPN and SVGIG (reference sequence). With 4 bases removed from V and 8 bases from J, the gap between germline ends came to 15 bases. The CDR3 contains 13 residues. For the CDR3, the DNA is TGTGCCTGGACAAAGTGGCGGGGGCACACCATATATTTT. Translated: CAWTKWRGHTIYF.

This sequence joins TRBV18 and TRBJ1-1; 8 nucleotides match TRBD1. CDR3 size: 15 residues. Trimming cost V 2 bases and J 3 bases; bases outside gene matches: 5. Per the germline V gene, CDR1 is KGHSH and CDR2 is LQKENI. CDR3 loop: CASSPGGQGDTEAFF. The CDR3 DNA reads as TGTGCCAGCTCACCAGGCGGACAGGGAGACACTGAAGCTTTCTTT.

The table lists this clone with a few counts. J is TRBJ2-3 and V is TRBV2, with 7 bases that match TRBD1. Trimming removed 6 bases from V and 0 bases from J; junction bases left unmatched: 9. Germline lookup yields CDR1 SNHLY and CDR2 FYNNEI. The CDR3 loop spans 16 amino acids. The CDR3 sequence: CASSPMTGRSTDTQYF. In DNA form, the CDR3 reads TGTGCCAGCAGCCCGATGACAGGGCGAAGCACAGATACGCAGTATTTT.

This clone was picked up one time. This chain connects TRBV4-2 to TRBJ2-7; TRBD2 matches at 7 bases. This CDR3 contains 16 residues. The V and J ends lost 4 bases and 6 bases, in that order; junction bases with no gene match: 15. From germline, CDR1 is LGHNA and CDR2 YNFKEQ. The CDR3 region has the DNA TGTGCCAGCAGCCTCGCCGGGAGGACCCTCTCTCGCGAGCAGTACTTC. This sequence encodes CASSLAGRTLSREQYF.

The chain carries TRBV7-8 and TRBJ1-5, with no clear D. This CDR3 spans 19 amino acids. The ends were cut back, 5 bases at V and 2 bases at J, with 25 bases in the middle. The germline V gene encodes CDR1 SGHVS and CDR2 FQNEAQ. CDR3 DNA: TGTGCCAGCAGCCCAAGGGTCGGGGTCGAATTCTCGGGCAATCAGCCCCAGCATTTT. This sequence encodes CASSPRVGVEFSGNQPQHF. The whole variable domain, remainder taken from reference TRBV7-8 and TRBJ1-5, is GAGVSQSPRYKVAKRGQDVALRCDPISGHVSLFWYQQALGQGPEFLTYFQNEAQLDKSGLPSDRFFAERPEGSVSTLKIQRTQQEDSAVYLCASSPRVGVEFSGNQPQHFGDGTRLSIL.

CDR3 nucleotides: TGTGCCAGCAGCTTCGCGGGCGGCCTCGAAGGTGAAAAACTGTTTTTT. Protein: CASSFAGGLEGEKLFF. The chain has TRBV7-9 and TRBJ1-4; D is ambiguous. CDR1 SEHNR and CDR2 FQNEAQ come from the germline V gene (reference sequence). The CDR3 loop spans 16 amino acids. Trimming removed 3 bases from V and 7 bases from J, with 18 bases in between. Full variable domain (missing parts from reference TRBV7-9 and TRBJ1-4): DTGVSQNPRHKITKRGQNVTFRCDPISEHNRLYWYRQTLGQGPEFLTYFQNEAQLEKSRLLSDRFSAERPKGSFSTLEIQRTEQGDSAMYLCASSFAGGLEGEKLFFGSGTQLSVL.

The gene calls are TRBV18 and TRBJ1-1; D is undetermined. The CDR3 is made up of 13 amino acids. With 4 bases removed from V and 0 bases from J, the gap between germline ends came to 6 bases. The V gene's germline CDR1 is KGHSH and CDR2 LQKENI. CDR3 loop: CASSLQVNTEAFF. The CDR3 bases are TGTGCCAGCTCACTTCAGGTGAACACTGAAGCTTTCTTT.

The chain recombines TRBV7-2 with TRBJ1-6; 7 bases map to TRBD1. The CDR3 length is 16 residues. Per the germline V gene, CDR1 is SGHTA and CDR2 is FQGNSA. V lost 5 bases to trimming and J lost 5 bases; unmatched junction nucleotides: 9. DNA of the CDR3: TGTGCCAGCAGCGCAGGGGGAGTCTCTCATAATTCACCCCTCCACTTT. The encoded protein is CASSAGGVSHNSPLHF.

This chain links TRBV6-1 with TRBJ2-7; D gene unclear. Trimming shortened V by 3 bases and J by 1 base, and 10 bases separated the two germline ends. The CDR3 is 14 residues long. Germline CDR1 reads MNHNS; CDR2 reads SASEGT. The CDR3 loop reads CASSEMGKSYEQYF. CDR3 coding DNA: TGTGCCAGCAGTGAGATGGGCAAATCCTACGAGCAGTACTTC.

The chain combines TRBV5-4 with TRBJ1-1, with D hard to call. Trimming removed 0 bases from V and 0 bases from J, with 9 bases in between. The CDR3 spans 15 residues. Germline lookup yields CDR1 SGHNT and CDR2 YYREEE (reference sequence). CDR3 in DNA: TGTGCCAGCAGCTTGGCCAGAGGAATGAACACTGAAGCTTTCTTT. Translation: CASSLARGMNTEAFF.

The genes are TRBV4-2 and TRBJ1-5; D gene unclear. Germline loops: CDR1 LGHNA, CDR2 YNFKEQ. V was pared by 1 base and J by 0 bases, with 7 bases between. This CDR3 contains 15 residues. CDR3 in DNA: TGTGCCAGCAGCCAAGGTCACAATAGCAATCAGCCCCAGCATTTT. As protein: CASSQGHNSNQPQHF.

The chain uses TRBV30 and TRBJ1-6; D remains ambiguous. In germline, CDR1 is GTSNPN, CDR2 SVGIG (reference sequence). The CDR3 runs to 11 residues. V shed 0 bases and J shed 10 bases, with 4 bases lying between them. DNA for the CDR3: TGTGCCTGGAGTGTACAGTCACCCCTCCACTTT. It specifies CAWSVQSPLHF. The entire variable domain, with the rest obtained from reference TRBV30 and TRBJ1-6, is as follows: SQTIHQWPATLVQPVGSPLSLECTVEGTSNPNLYWYRQAAGRGLQLLFYSVGIGQISSEVPQNLSASRPQDRQFILSSKKLLLSDSGFYLCAWSVQSPLHFGNGTRLTVT.

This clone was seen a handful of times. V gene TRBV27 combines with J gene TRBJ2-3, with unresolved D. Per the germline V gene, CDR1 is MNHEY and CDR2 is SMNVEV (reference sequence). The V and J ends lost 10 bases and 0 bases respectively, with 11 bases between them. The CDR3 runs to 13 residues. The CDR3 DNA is TGTGCCATCAGAGCGAGTAGCACAGATACGCAGTATTTT. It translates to CAIRASSTDTQYF.

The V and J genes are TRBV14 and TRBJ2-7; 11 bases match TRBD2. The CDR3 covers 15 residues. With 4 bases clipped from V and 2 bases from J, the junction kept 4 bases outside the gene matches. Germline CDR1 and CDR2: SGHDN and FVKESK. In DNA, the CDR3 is TGTGCCAGCAGCCTCCTAGCGGGAGGCGCCTACGAGCAGTACTTC. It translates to CASSLLAGGAYEQYF. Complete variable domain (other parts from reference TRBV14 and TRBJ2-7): EAGVTQFPSHSVIEKGQTVTLRCDPISGHDNLYWYRRVMGKEIKFLLHFVKESKQDESGMPNNRFLAERTGGTYSTLKVQPAELEDSGVYFCASSLLAGGAYEQYFGPGTRLTVT.

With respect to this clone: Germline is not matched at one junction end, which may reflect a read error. CDR3 protein: CASSRQSDNTGELFF. The DNA of the CDR3 is TGTGCCAGCAGCCGCCAGTCCGATAACACCGGGGAGCTGTTTTTT. The gene calls are TRBV5-1 and TRBJ2-2; D is unresolved. The germline V gene encodes CDR1 SGHRS and CDR2 YFSETQ. The CDR3 has 15 residues.

DNA for the CDR3: TGTGCCAGCAGTACAGGGGTGGGCTCCTACGAGCAGTACTTC. This sequence encodes CASSTGVGSYEQYF. The chain carries TRBV6-5 and TRBJ2-7; 7 bases fit TRBD1. Germline CDR1 reads MNHEY; CDR2 reads SVGAGI. Losses at the gene ends were 5 bases for V and 0 bases for J; bases not matched to a gene: 4. The CDR3 is 14 amino acids.

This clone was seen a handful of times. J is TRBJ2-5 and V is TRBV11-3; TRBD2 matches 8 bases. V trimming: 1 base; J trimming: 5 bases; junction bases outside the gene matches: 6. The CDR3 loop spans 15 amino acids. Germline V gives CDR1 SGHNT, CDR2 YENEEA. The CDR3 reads CASSLAGRAGETQYF. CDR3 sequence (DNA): TGTGCCAGCAGCTTAGCCGGGAGGGCCGGGGAGACCCAGTACTTC.

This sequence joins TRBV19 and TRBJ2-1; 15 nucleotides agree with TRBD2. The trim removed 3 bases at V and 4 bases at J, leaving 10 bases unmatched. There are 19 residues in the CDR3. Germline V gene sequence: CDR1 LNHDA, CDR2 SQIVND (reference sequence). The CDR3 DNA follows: TGTGCCAGTAGTATGCCCAAATCAGGGACTAGCGGGAGGTACAATGAGCAGTTCTTC. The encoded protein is CASSMPKSGTSGRYNEQFF.

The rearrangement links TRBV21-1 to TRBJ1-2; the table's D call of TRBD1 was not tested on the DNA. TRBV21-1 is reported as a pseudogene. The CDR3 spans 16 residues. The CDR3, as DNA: TGTGCCAGCAGCAAACTTACACAACAGGGACACTATGGCTACACCTTC. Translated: CASSKLTQQGHYGYTF.

The CDR3 is CASSGRLALINEQFF. Written as DNA, the CDR3 is TGTGCCAGCAGTGGTAGACTAGCGCTCATCAATGAGCAGTTCTTC. The rearrangement links TRBV2 to TRBJ2-1; 8 bases agree with TRBD2. Germline V gives CDR1 SNHLY, CDR2 FYNNEI. The CDR3 has 15 residues. V lost 4 bases and J lost 6; bases outside the gene matches: 8.

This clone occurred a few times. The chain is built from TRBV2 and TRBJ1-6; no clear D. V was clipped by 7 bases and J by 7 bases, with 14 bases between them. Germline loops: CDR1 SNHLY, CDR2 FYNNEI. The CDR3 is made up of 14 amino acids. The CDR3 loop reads CASNFWTGNSPLHF. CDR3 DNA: TGTGCCAGCAATTTCTGGACGGGGAATTCACCCCTCCACTTT.

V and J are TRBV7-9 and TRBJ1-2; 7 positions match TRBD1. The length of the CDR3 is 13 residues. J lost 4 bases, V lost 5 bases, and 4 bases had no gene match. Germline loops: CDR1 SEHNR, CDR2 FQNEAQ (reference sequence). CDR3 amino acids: CASSTGTVYGYTF. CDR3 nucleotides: TGTGCCAGCAGCACCGGGACAGTCTATGGCTACACCTTC.

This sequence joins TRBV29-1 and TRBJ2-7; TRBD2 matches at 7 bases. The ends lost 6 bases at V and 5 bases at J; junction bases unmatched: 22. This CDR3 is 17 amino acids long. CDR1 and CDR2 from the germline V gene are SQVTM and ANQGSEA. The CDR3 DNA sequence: TGCAGCGTCCCCGCGCGGGGGAATGGCGGGAGTGGCGACGAGCAGTACTTC. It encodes CSVPARGNGGSGDEQYF.

The chain's CDR3 is CASSRGPFRTLQSSPLHF. The CDR3 nucleotides are TGTGCCAGCAGTCGAGGGCCCTTCCGGACTTTACAGTCGTCACCCCTCCACTTT. The rearrangement uses TRBV28 and TRBJ1-6; the D is unclear. Trimming shortened V by 5 bases and J by 10 bases, and 27 bases separated the two germline ends. Germline V CDR1 and CDR2: MDHEN, SYDVKM. The CDR3 totals 18 residues.